The rows below give T cell receptor beta chains drawn from one sample of a study of blood T cell repertoires in COVID-19. The data were produced by immunoSEQ multiplex PCR, yet TCRdb's version contains in-frame clones alone and is incomplete. Seen here are some 260,000 clones, 88% observed once, and the top ten hold about 6.7%. The source material was peripheral blood. Every receptor here comes from a woman between 25 and 40 years old with COVID-19, enrolled during active disease. CDR3s include the opening cysteine and the closing phenylalanine or tryptophan. Each record gives: CDR3 length, J gene, V gene, clone size, D gene, CDR3 DNA, CDR3 protein. D genes are given only for firm matches. A clone size is listed for some rows: how often the clone was seen (once, few, many), or a class if it is expanded.

17	TRBJ1-1	TRBV14	once	TRBD1	TGTGCCAGCAGCCCGGGACAGGGAGGCCCGGGAGACACTGAAGCTTTCTTT	CASSPGQGGPGDTEAFF
16	TRBJ1-2	TRBV6-6	.	.	TGTGCCAGCAGAACGTCCAGGGAAGGAGCTAACTATGGCTACACCTTC	CASRTSREGANYGYTF
15	TRBJ2-5	TRBV29-1	.	TRBD2	TGCAGCGTACGAGCGGGGACTAGCGGGGGTGAGACCCAGTACTTC	CSVRAGTSGGETQYF
15	TRBJ2-1	TRBV5-4	.	TRBD2	TGTGCCAGCAGCCTAACTAGCGCCGCCTACAATGAGCAGTTCTTC	CASSLTSAAYNEQFF
17	TRBJ2-5	TRBV14	.	TRBD2	TGTGCCAGCAGCCAAGAACTAGCGGGAGGTGGTGAGGAGACCCAGTACTTC	CASSQELAGGGEETQYF
18	TRBJ2-7	TRBV13	.	TRBD2	TGTGCCAGCAGCTTAGGCTGGACCTATAGCGGGGGGACCTACGAGCAGTACTTC	CASSLGWTYSGGTYEQYF
15	TRBJ2-3	TRBV5-8	.	TRBD1	TGTGCCAGCAGCTTGGGCCCAGGGGGCTCATATACGCAGTATTTT	CASSLGPGGSYTQYF
16	TRBJ2-3	TRBV7-2	.	TRBD1	TGTGCCAGCAGCCCATGGACAGGGACGGGAAGAGATACGCAGTATTTT	CASSPWTGTGRDTQYF
13	TRBJ1-5	TRBV27	.	.	TGTGCCAGCAGTCTGTATCAGGGTCAGCCCCAGCATTTT	CASSLYQGQPQHF
12	TRBJ1-5	TRBV6-5	.	.	TGTGCCAGCAAGTCTGGTGCAGGGACCCAGCATTTT	CASKSGAGTQHF
18	TRBJ2-7	TRBV4-3	.	TRBD2	TGCGCCAGCAGCCAAGAAGCTAGCGGGGGGTTCCGGTCTTACGAGCAGTACTTC	CASSQEASGGFRSYEQYF
19	TRBJ2-3	TRBV18	.	.	TGTGCCAGCTCACCGAAGACAGGTGACTTAATTACTAGCACAGATACGCAGTATTTT	CASSPKTGDLITSTDTQYF
15	TRBJ2-1	TRBV11-2	.	TRBD2	TGTGCCAGCAGCCCCGGGCGAGCGGGAGACGATGAGCAGTTCTTC	CASSPGRAGDDEQFF
15	TRBJ2-2	TRBV5-6	.	.	TGTGCCAGCAGCTTGGGTCCATCGGGGACCGGGGAGCTGTTTTTT	CASSLGPSGTGELFF
14	TRBJ2-3	TRBV7-2	.	.	TGTGCCAGCAACGTAGGGGGAGCGACAGATACGCAGTATTTT	CASNVGGATDTQYF
12	TRBJ1-1	TRBV10-1	.	.	TGCGCCAGCGGAGGGGAGGACACTGAAGCTTTCTTT	CASGGEDTEAFF
16	TRBJ1-3	TRBV7-9	.	.	TGTGCCAGCAGCTCAGCCGGGACAACCTCTGGAAACACCATATATTTT	CASSSAGTTSGNTIYF
14	TRBJ1-2	TRBV5-1	.	.	TGCGCCAGCAGCTTGTCGGGGGGCGGCTATGGCTACACCTTC	CASSLSGGGYGYTF
17	TRBJ1-3	TRBV19	.	.	TGTGCCAGTAGTATAGAGACACGCCAATTCTCTGGAAACACCATATATTTT	CASSIETRQFSGNTIYF
14	TRBJ1-5	TRBV27	.	.	TGTGCCAGCAGCTTCGCGGGGAGCAATCAGCCCCAGCATTTT	CASSFAGSNQPQHF
12	TRBJ2-3	TRBV6-2/TRBV6-3	.	.	TGTGCCAGCAGTGCGGGGACAGATACGCAGTATTTT	CASSAGTDTQYF
19	TRBJ2-6	TRBV6-2/TRBV6-3	.	TRBD1	TGTGCCAGCAGTACATTCGCGGGACAGGGGGTCGGTGGGGCCAACGTCCTGACTTTC	CASSTFAGQGVGGANVLTF
17	TRBJ2-1	TRBV5-1	.	TRBD2	TGCGCCAGCAGCAAACGATCTTGGGCTAGCGGGGGGAATGAGCAGTTCTTC	CASSKRSWASGGNEQFF
14	TRBJ1-4	TRBV6-4	.	.	TGTGCCAGCAGCCTCGGAGGGGAAGATGAAAAACTGTTTTTT	CASSLGGEDEKLFF
12	TRBJ1-1	TRBV3-1/TRBV3-2	.	.	TGTGCCAGCAGCTCTAAGAACACTGAAGCTTTCTTT	CASSSKNTEAFF
13	TRBJ1-5	TRBV19	.	.	TGTGCCAGTAGTTACGACACCTATCAGCCCCAGCATTTT	CASSYDTYQPQHF
16	TRBJ2-2	TRBV24-1	.	.	TGTGCCACCAGTGACATCGGACGGGAGAACACCGGGGAGCTGTTTTTT	CATSDIGRENTGELFF
15	TRBJ1-2	TRBV7-2	few	TRBD1	TGTGCCAGCAGCTTTGATCCGGGACAGGTGTTGAGCTACACCTTC	CASSFDPGQVLSYTF
16	TRBJ1-1	TRBV11-2	.	TRBD1	TGTGCCAGCAGCTTAGGGAGGGACAGTTTGAACACTGAAGCTTTCTTT	CASSLGRDSLNTEAFF
15	TRBJ1-4	TRBV7-2	.	.	TGTGCCAGCAGCTTAGCAGGAGGCAGCTATGAAAAACTGTTTTTT	CASSLAGGSYEKLFF
14	TRBJ1-3	TRBV25-1	.	.	TGTGCCAGCACCACAGGAACCTCTGGAAACACCATATATTTT	CASTTGTSGNTIYF
16	TRBJ2-2	TRBV18	once	.	TGTGCCAGCTCATATCTGTTCAACAGGGCGTCCGGGGAGCTGTTTTTT	CASSYLFNRASGELFF
15	TRBJ2-7	TRBV5-1	once	TRBD2	TGCGCCAGCAGCTTCGGGACTAGCGGGGGGGATCGGCAGTACTTC	CASSFGTSGGDRQYF
16	TRBJ2-7	TRBV2	.	.	TGTGCCAGCAGTGAAGAGGGACAAGGCCTGCTCTACGAGCAGTACTTC	CASSEEGQGLLYEQYF
16	TRBJ2-5	TRBV30	.	TRBD2	TGTGCCTGGAGTGTACGGCTAGCGGGAGGAGGAGAGACCCAGTACTTC	CAWSVRLAGGGETQYF
15	TRBJ1-2	TRBV28	.	.	TGTGCCAGCAGTTCCCGGACAGCCCTTAACTATGGCTACACCTTC	CASSSRTALNYGYTF
16	TRBJ2-6	TRBV6-6	.	TRBD1	TGTGCCAGCAGTCCGAACAGGGGCTCTGGGGCCAACGTCCTGACTTTC	CASSPNRGSGANVLTF
14	TRBJ2-2	TRBV11-3	.	.	TGTGCCAGCAGCCCCCGGACAGACACCGGGGAGCTGTTTTTT	CASSPRTDTGELFF
15	TRBJ2-3	TRBV3-1/TRBV3-2	.	.	TGTGCCAGCAGCCCCGTCTTATTCTACTCAGATACGCAGTATTTT	CASSPVLFYSDTQYF
15	TRBJ2-7	TRBV6-1	.	.	TGTGCCAGCAGTGAAGGAGGGCGGCTGTCCTTGCAGCAGTACTTC	CASSEGGRLSLQQYF
18	TRBJ2-2	TRBV24-1	.	TRBD2	TGTGCCACCAGTGGCATCACCGGGACTACATCGAACACCGGGGAGCTGTTTTTT	CATSGITGTTSNTGELFF
15	TRBJ1-4	TRBV19	.	.	TGTGCCAGTAGTATTTCAAGGGGGATCAATGAAAAACTGTTTTTT	CASSISRGINEKLFF
15	TRBJ2-2	TRBV23-1	.	.	TGCGCCAGCAGTCAATCTTTCCCAGGGTGCGGGGAGCTGTTTTTT	CASSQSFPGCGELFF
15	TRBJ2-1	TRBV11-3	.	.	TGTGCCAGCAGCTTAGATGGGCTAGCGAGCCCTGAGCAGTTCTTC	CASSLDGLASPEQFF
15	TRBJ1-2	TRBV10-3	.	.	TGTGCCATCAGTGAGTCCGAGAGGGATAACTATGGCTACACCTTC	CAISESERDNYGYTF
17	TRBJ2-7	TRBV4-3	.	TRBD1	TGCGCCAGCAGCCTCTCAAACGACAGGGGGGGTCCCTACGAGCAGTACTTC	CASSLSNDRGGPYEQYF
16	TRBJ2-3	TRBV12-5	.	TRBD2	TGTGCTAGTGGTTTTAGGTCTAGCGGGAGGGGAGATACGCAGTATTTT	CASGFRSSGRGDTQYF
17	TRBJ2-7	TRBV5-1	.	TRBD2	TGCGCCAGCAGCTCCACTAGCGGGGGCCTGGGAAAATACGAGCAGTACTTC	CASSSTSGGLGKYEQYF
14	TRBJ1-1	TRBV29-1	few	TRBD1	TGCAGCGCTACGACAGGGGGCGCAGGGACTGAAGCTTTCTTT	CSATTGGAGTEAFF
14	TRBJ1-2	TRBV6-5	.	.	TGTGCCAGCAGTTACTCAGGGGTGAACTATGGCTACACCTTC	CASSYSGVNYGYTF
13	TRBJ1-3	TRBV11-2	.	.	TGTGCCAGCAGCCCCCCTGTCCGAAACACCATATATTTT	CASSPPVRNTIYF
15	TRBJ2-4	TRBV6-5	once	.	TGTGCCAGCAGTACCTGGGGGGCTAGCGGAAACATTCAGTACTTC	CASSTWGASGNIQYF
16	TRBJ2-3	TRBV24-1	.	TRBD2	TGTGCCACCAGTGATTTTAGCGGGAGACTTGTTGATACGCAGTATTTT	CATSDFSGRLVDTQYF
13	TRBJ1-2	TRBV6-5	.	TRBD1	TGTGCCAGCAGAGACAGGGGGAACGGTGGCTACACCTTC	CASRDRGNGGYTF
15	TRBJ1-1	TRBV18	.	TRBD1	TGTGCCAGCTCACCCTGGACAGGGCCGAACACTGAAGCTTTCTTT	CASSPWTGPNTEAFF
14	TRBJ2-3	TRBV28	.	TRBD2	TGTGCCAGCAGGGGTAGCGGGGGGTCAGATACGCAGTATTTT	CASRGSGGSDTQYF
17	TRBJ2-6	TRBV7-9	.	.	TGTGCCAGCAGCTTTCCCCCAGGGTTCGGTGGGGCCAACGTCCTGACTTTC	CASSFPPGFGGANVLTF
15	TRBJ1-1	TRBV6-2/TRBV6-3	.	.	TGTGCCAGCAGTTACTCGTATAGGTTGGGGGGTGAAGCTTTCTTT	CASSYSYRLGGEAFF
14	TRBJ1-1	TRBV19	.	TRBD1	TGTGCCAGTAACCCACAGGGGGGCAACACTGAAGCTTTCTTT	CASNPQGGNTEAFF
15	TRBJ2-3	TRBV11-2	.	TRBD2	TGTGCCAGCAGGCAACCGGGACTACCCACAGATACGCAGTATTTT	CASRQPGLPTDTQYF